Below are 8 T cell receptor beta chains sequenced from a single sample in a study of blood T cell repertoires in COVID-19. The method was immunoSEQ multiplex PCR; TCRdb's version includes in-frame clones alone and lacks a portion of them. Of about 160,000 clones in the sample, 75% to 90% are singletons; the top ten hold 3% to 4%. The sequenced sample was PBMCs or T cells enriched from blood (not recorded which). The receptors originated from a woman aged 60-70 years who had recovered from COVID-19.

The chain combines TRBV2 with TRBJ2-7; D may be TRBD2 (6 bases). CDR1 and CDR2 from the germline V gene are SNHLY and FYNNEI. Trimming pared 8 bases from V and 1 base from J, leaving 12 bases between. The CDR3 covers 13 residues. DNA for the CDR3: TGTGCCAGCGGGGGGTTTTTATCCTACGAGCAGTACTTC. Protein sequence: CASGGFLSYEQYF.

This chain uses TRBV6-5 with TRBJ1-6, with 7 bases lining up with TRBD1. The CDR3 has 15 amino acids. Per germline, CDR1 MNHEY and CDR2 SVGAGI. V trimming: 5 bases; J trimming: 6 bases; junction bases outside the gene matches: 7. Here the CDR3 DNA reads TGTGCCAGCAGTCCGACAGGGCTACTTAATTCACCCCTCCACTTT. It yields the protein CASSPTGLLNSPLHF.

The V call is TRBV5-1, the J call TRBJ1-4; 7 bases match TRBD1. J was trimmed by 10 bases and V by 3 bases; bases with no gene match: 12. CDR3 length equals 15 residues. Germline CDR1 SGHRS, CDR2 YFSETQ. The CDR3 loop reads CASSYGDREEGKLFF. CDR3 nucleotides: TGCGCCAGCAGCTACGGGGACAGAGAAGAAGGAAAACTGTTTTTT.

The rearrangement joins TRBV7-9 to TRBJ2-3, with a weak D call TRBD2 (6 bases). Trimming removed 5 bases at V and 3 bases at J, with 18 bases between. Germline V gene lookup returns CDR1 SEHNR and CDR2 FQNEAQ (reference sequence). CDR3 length: 16 amino acids. CDR3 DNA: TGTGCCAGCAGCCCCCGTCAGACTAGTATGACAGATACGCAGTATTTT. Protein sequence: CASSPRQTSMTDTQYF.

The chain joins TRBV19 to TRBJ1-5, with D tentatively TRBD1 (5 bases). V was clipped by 7 bases and J by 2 bases, with 15 bases between them. The germline V gene encodes CDR1 LNHDA and CDR2 SQIVND (reference sequence). This CDR3 is 15 amino acids long. Here the CDR3 DNA reads TGTGCCAGTAAGGTGGAGGGGCAAGGCAATCAGCCCCAGCATTTT. Its translation: CASKVEGQGNQPQHF.

This clone appeared once. The chain has TRBV6-5 and TRBJ1-6; D is ambiguous. This CDR3 is built from 12 residues. Looked up from germline, CDR1 is MNHEY and CDR2 is SVGAGI. The ends were cut back, 1 base at V and 9 bases at J, with 4 bases in the middle. The CDR3 nucleotides are TGTGCCAGCAGTTACTACGGTTCACCCCTCCACTTT. Translation: CASSYYGSPLHF.

V usage is TRBV11-2 and J usage is TRBJ2-2, with TRBD2 matching 7 bases. CDR3 size: 16 residues. The V and J ends lost 1 base and 1 base, in that order; junction bases with no gene match: 3. Germline assignment: CDR1 SGHAT and CDR2 FQNNGV. This chain's CDR3 is CASSLVASGNTGELFF. DNA for the CDR3: TGTGCCAGCAGCTTAGTAGCTAGCGGGAACACCGGGGAGCTGTTTTTT.

The chain uses TRBV4-1 and TRBJ2-1, with 8 bases aligning to TRBD2. J lost 2 bases, V lost 2 bases, and 5 bases had no gene match. The CDR3 runs to 16 residues. Germline CDR1 is MGHRA and CDR2 is YSYEKL. CDR3 residues: CASSQSHGGAYNEQFF. The CDR3 nucleotides are TGCGCCAGCAGCCAATCTCACGGGGGGGCCTACAATGAGCAGTTCTTC.